This T cell receptor beta chain was profiled in a study of cytomegalovirus exposure and HLA in healthy donors. Findings of the study overall: Most likely, a cluster of highly shared sequence variants arose as a sequencing artifact. In an earlier analysis, most TCR beta V segments were productive about 87% or about 30% of the time.

Remarks on this clone: Its antigen is currently unknown.

This CDR3 is built from 15 residues. Germline V gene data show CDR1 as MDHEN and CDR2 as SYDVKM. J lost 5 bases, V lost 4 bases, and 9 bases had no gene match. Amplification used 60 Vbeta primers and 13 Jbeta primers. Per the original methods: Later analysis identified roughly 82 million unique TCR beta chains, about 10 million shared. Libraries were prepared by immunoSEQ multiplex PCR; TCRdb keeps only in-frame clonotypes and omits some of them. The DNA was the basis for D and trimming; V, J and clone size are from that table. The data contain roughly 150,000 clones, approximately 82% of them singletons.

The V gene is TRBV28, the J gene TRBJ1-1; 8 bases are shared with TRBD1. This receptor was taken from a male donor in good health and CMV-seronegative. Sequenced: PBMCs. The CDR3 loop reads CASSSTGTGWTEAFF. CDR3 bases: TGTGCCAGCAGTTCCACCGGGACAGGTTGGACTGAAGCTTTCTTT.